The 29 T cell receptor beta chains below come from one sample, sequenced in a study of blood T cells in healthy people across ages. A second PCR, run for about 7 to 11 cycles, used a sample-barcoded 5' primer plus a J-beta primer mix. TCRdb redid the calling of the 5' RACE reads with MiXCR, one entry per CDR3 protein. The sample carries over 600,000 distinct CDR3 sequences, more than 55% recorded once. Sequencing was performed on blood. The source is a man aged 35 to 55 in good health.

This clonotype was counted a few times. This chain links TRBV14 with TRBJ2-1; D is unclear. CDR3 size: 15 residues. CDR1 is SGHDN and CDR2 is FVKESK in the germline V gene. The ends were cut back, 5 bases at V and 8 bases at J, with 19 bases in the middle. CDR3 DNA sequence: TGTGCCAGCAGCTTCGGACCCAACGGCAATTATGAGCAGTTCTTC. Encoded protein: CASSFGPNGNYEQFF. Supplemented by reference TRBV14 and TRBJ2-1, the full variable domain reads EAGVTQFPSHSVIEKGQTVTLRCDPISGHDNLYWYRRVMGKEIKFLLHFVKESKQDESGMPNNRFLAERTGGTYSTLKVQPAELEDSGVYFCASSFGPNGNYEQFFGPGTRLTVL.

This CDR3 is CASSSIVGETQYF. CDR3 DNA sequence: TGTGCCAGCAGCAGTATAGTAGGAGAGACCCAGTACTTC. The chain recombines TRBV9 with TRBJ2-5; D is uncertain. Deletions cut 4 bases from V and 4 bases from J, with 11 bases between. CDR3 size: 13 residues. The germline V gene has CDR1 SGDLS and CDR2 YYNGEE.

On this clonotype: Relative to the germline gene, one junction end is altered; a read error may explain this. This chain joins TRBV29-1 and TRBJ2-1; D is perhaps TRBD1 or TRBD2 (6 bases each). This CDR3 region has 14 residues. In germline, CDR1 is SQVTM, CDR2 ANQGSEA. CDR3 DNA sequence: TGCAGCGCCAAGCTTTTGGGGGGCTACAATGAGCAGGTCTTC. It yields the protein CSAKLLGGYNEQVF.

This sequence joins TRBV3-1 and TRBJ2-5; D remains unclear. The CDR3 loop spans 13 amino acids. CDR1 and CDR2 from the germline V gene are LGHDT and YNNKEL (reference sequence). V was cut by 2 bases and J by 5 bases, with 9 bases left in between. In DNA, the CDR3 is TGTGCCAGCAGCCAAAGGGTTGGGGAGACCCAGTACTTC. Translation: CASSQRVGETQYF.

The chain combines TRBV27 with TRBJ1-1; 7 nucleotides align to TRBD1. The ends lost 2 bases at V and 6 bases at J; junction bases unmatched: 6. The CDR3 runs to 14 residues. CDR1 MNHEY and CDR2 SMNVEV come from the germline V gene (reference sequence). This chain's CDR3 is CASSLQVQGAEAFF. CDR3 nucleotide sequence: TGTGCCAGCAGTTTACAAGTCCAGGGGGCTGAAGCTTTCTTT.

The gene calls are TRBV20-1 and TRBJ2-4; no clear D gene. The end of the DNA fits TRBJ2-7 better, so the J call may be wrong. The CDR3 is 13 residues long. The V gene's germline CDR1 is DFQATT and CDR2 SNEGSKA (reference sequence). The CDR3 region has the DNA TGCAGTGCTATTACAACTACGGGTCGCGAGCAGTACTTC. It codes for CSAITTTGREQYF.

V is TRBV6-1 and J is TRBJ2-2, with 9 bases matching TRBD2. The CDR3 runs 18 residues. Germline lookup yields CDR1 MNHNS and CDR2 SASEGT. V trimming: 6 bases; J trimming: 2 bases; junction bases outside the gene matches: 13. The CDR3 DNA reads as TGTGCCAGCAGGATAACGACTAGCGGCAGATCTAACACCGGGGAGCTGTTTTTT. This sequence encodes CASRITTSGRSNTGELFF.

This clonotype was counted between two and nine times. The chain recombines TRBV12-3 or TRBV12-4 with TRBJ1-6, with D tentatively TRBD1 (6 bases). The V gene lost 7 bases and the J gene lost 11 bases, with 18 bases spanning the gap. The CDR3 is 14 amino acids. CDR3 residues: CASTSDIPGAPLHF. CDR3 DNA sequence: TGTGCCAGCACCAGCGATATTCCAGGGGCACCCCTCCACTTT.

The rearrangement links TRBV20-1 to TRBJ2-3; TRBD1 aligns across 10 bases. This CDR3 has 13 residues. Per germline, CDR1 DFQATT and CDR2 SNEGSKA (reference sequence). Trimming took 6 bases from V and 6 from J; bases not matched to a gene: 6. The CDR3 sequence is CSASGTGADTQYF. DNA of the CDR3: TGCAGTGCCTCCGGGACAGGGGCGGATACGCAGTATTTT.

This clonotype has only a few counts. V gene TRBV5-1 combines with J gene TRBJ1-2, with D possibly TRBD1 on 5 matching bases. The CDR3 has 15 residues. V lost 4 bases and J 4 bases, leaving 17 bases between the germline ends. Germline V CDR1 and CDR2: SGHRS, YFSETQ. CDR3 coding DNA: TGCGCCAGCAGCCGAGCGGACATGACGAGCTATGGCTACACCTTC. It yields the protein CASSRADMTSYGYTF.

There are a few counts of this clonotype. The rearrangement links TRBV15 to TRBJ2-7, with 7 bases fitting TRBD1. Per the germline V gene, CDR1 is LNHNV and CDR2 is YYDKDF (reference sequence). This CDR3 region has 14 residues. Trimming took 5 bases from V and 0 from J; bases not matched to a gene: 4. The CDR3 coding sequence is TGTGCCACCAGCTCACAGGGGTACTCCTACGAGCAGTACTTC. Protein: CATSSQGYSYEQYF.

This clonotype was observed a handful of times. This sequence joins TRBV20-1 and TRBJ1-2, with a possible D match to TRBD1 (5 bases). The V end was cut by 3 bases, the J end by 0 bases, with 14 bases between. The germline CDR1 and CDR2 sequences are DFQATT and SNEGSKA (reference sequence). CDR3 length: 15 amino acids. CDR3 coding DNA: TGCAGTGCTAGGGAGGGGTCCCTTCCTAACTATGGCTACACCTTC. As protein: CSAREGSLPNYGYTF.

The CDR3 loop is CASSYTLGTDTQYF. CDR3 DNA: TGTGCCAGCAGTTACACGCTGGGCACAGATACGCAGTATTTT. This sequence joins TRBV6-2 or TRBV6-3 and TRBJ2-3; the D is unclear. There are 14 residues in the CDR3. The germline V and J ends were trimmed by 2 bases and 1 base, with 7 bases remaining between them. Germline V gives CDR1 MNHEY, CDR2 SVGEGT.

The table lists this clonotype with a count of one. This chain links TRBV10-3 with TRBJ2-5, with TRBD2 as a possible D gene (5 bases). Gene TRBJ2-7 matches the end of the DNA better, so the J call may be wrong. CDR3 length: 11 amino acids. Germline assignment: CDR1 ENHRY and CDR2 SYGVKD. The CDR3 reads CAISEADEQYF. DNA for the CDR3: TGTGCCATCAGTGAAGCGGACGAGCAGTACTTC.

The chain links TRBV7-2 to TRBJ2-3; D is unclear. The germline gives CDR1 SGHTA, CDR2 FQGNSA. The CDR3 totals 14 residues. Trimming took 3 bases from V and 5 from J, leaving 12 bases between them. The CDR3 DNA is TGTGCCAGCAGCTTCTTACATCCTTTAGATACGCAGTATTTT. Protein product: CASSFLHPLDTQYF.

The J gene is TRBJ2-7, the V gene TRBV6-6, with no clear D. The CDR3 runs 16 residues. The germline gives CDR1 MNHNY, CDR2 SVGAGI (reference sequence). Trimming stripped 5 bases from V and 3 bases from J, with 20 bases between. The CDR3 reads CASSPPRTGPHYEQYF. The CDR3 DNA reads as TGTGCCAGCAGTCCTCCAAGGACCGGCCCTCACTACGAGCAGTACTTC.

This chain connects TRBV2 to TRBJ2-4, with TRBD2 matching over 9 bases. This CDR3 spans 18 amino acids. Germline CDR1 reads SNHLY; CDR2 reads FYNNEI. With 6 bases clipped from V and 0 bases from J, the junction kept 12 bases outside the gene matches. CDR3 residues: CASSPGAGGLLAKNIQYF. CDR3 DNA: TGTGCCAGCAGCCCCGGAGCGGGAGGCCTCTTAGCCAAAAACATTCAGTACTTC. Variable domain in full (rest from reference TRBV2 and TRBJ2-4): EPEVTQTPSHQVTQMGQEVILRCVPISNHLYFYWYRQILGQKVEFLVSFYNNEISEKSEIFDDQFSVERPDGSNFTLKIRSTKLEDSAMYFCASSPGAGGLLAKNIQYFGAGTRLSVL.

The CDR3 bases are TGCAGTGCTCCAAGTCCGGGTCGGAGGAATGGCGGCTACACCTTC. Its translation is CSAPSPGRRNGGYTF. This chain connects TRBV20-1 to TRBJ1-2; D gene unclear. Trimming shortened V by 5 bases and J by 8 bases, and 24 bases separated the two germline ends. The CDR3 length is 15 residues. Per germline, CDR1 DFQATT and CDR2 SNEGSKA (reference sequence).

This clonotype was detected only a few times. The chain combines TRBV27 with TRBJ2-7; 10 bases map to TRBD1. The CDR3 length is 16 residues. V shed 5 bases, J shed 4 bases, and the junction held 11 bases outside the gene matches. CDR1 and CDR2 from the germline V gene are MNHEY and SMNVEV (reference sequence). In nucleotides, the CDR3 is TGTGCCAGCAGTCCGTTAATCCGACAGGGGGCTTACGAGCAGTACTTC. As protein: CASSPLIRQGAYEQYF.

This clonotype came up a few times. In DNA, the CDR3 is TGTGCCAGCAGCTTTTTTAGCGGGAGGCCCTCCTACAATGAGCAGTTCTTC. Its translation: CASSFFSGRPSYNEQFF. The rearrangement links TRBV7-9 to TRBJ2-1, with 10 bases aligning to TRBD2. Germline assignment: CDR1 SEHNR and CDR2 FQNEAQ (reference sequence). There are 17 residues in the CDR3. V lost 3 bases, J lost 0 bases, and 5 bases stayed unmatched.

This sequence joins TRBV19 and TRBJ1-2, with TRBD1 matching over 11 bases. Per the germline V gene, CDR1 is LNHDA and CDR2 is SQIVND (reference sequence). After removal of 6 bases from V and 4 bases from J, the junction contained 4 bases not matched to a gene. There are 14 residues in the CDR3. The CDR3 loop is CASRGQGAVYGYTF. In DNA, the CDR3 is TGTGCCAGTAGAGGACAGGGGGCAGTCTATGGCTACACCTTC.

The genes are TRBV28 and TRBJ2-7, with D tentatively TRBD2 (5 bases). The last part of the DNA fits TRBJ2-5 better; the J call may be wrong. CDR3 size: 14 residues. Germline CDR1 MDHEN, CDR2 SYDVKM. The CDR3 DNA is TGTGCCAGCAGTTTACCGCTAGCCGTGGAGACCCAGTACTTC. Protein product: CASSLPLAVETQYF.

This rearrangement joins TRBV7-2 to TRBJ2-3; 14 bases fit TRBD2. The CDR3 has 19 amino acids. Per the germline V gene, CDR1 is SGHTA and CDR2 is FQGNSA. V lost 2 bases to trimming and J lost 4 bases; unmatched junction nucleotides: 11. CDR3 loop: CASSLRGLAGGTRADTQYF. As DNA, the CDR3 is TGTGCCAGCAGCTTACGTGGACTAGCGGGAGGCACACGGGCAGATACGCAGTATTTT.

V usage is TRBV27 and J usage is TRBJ2-1; D uncertain. The V gene lost 3 bases and the J gene lost 8 bases, with 23 bases spanning the gap. The CDR3 covers 17 residues. Germline V gives CDR1 MNHEY, CDR2 SMNVEV (reference sequence). Here the CDR3 reads CASSLSFLRVGVDEQFF. DNA of the CDR3: TGTGCCAGCAGTTTGTCATTCTTAAGGGTAGGCGTAGATGAGCAGTTCTTC.

The chain joins TRBV27 to TRBJ2-1; D is possibly TRBD1 (6 bases). With 3 bases removed from V and 10 bases from J, the gap between germline ends came to 19 bases. The CDR3 sequence is 15 residues long. The V gene's germline CDR1 is MNHEY and CDR2 SMNVEV (reference sequence). CDR3 sequence (DNA): TGTGCCAGCAGTTTGGGTGCGACAGGCGGTTTCGAGCAGTTCTTC. Protein sequence: CASSLGATGGFEQFF.

This clonotype was counted only a few times. The rearrangement links TRBV6-5 to TRBJ1-1; D is possibly TRBD1 (6 bases). V dropped 2 bases and J dropped 0 bases, with 10 bases sitting between them. This CDR3 region has 15 residues. Germline V gives CDR1 MNHEY, CDR2 SVGAGI. In DNA form, the CDR3 reads TGTGCCAGCAGTTACACGTACAGGGTGAACACTGAAGCTTTCTTT. It yields the protein CASSYTYRVNTEAFF.

This chain uses TRBV20-1 with TRBJ1-5, with a possible D match to TRBD1 (5 bases). CDR3 length: 14 amino acids. Between the trimmed V and J ends, which lost 0 bases and 4 bases, there was a span of 10 bases. Germline CDR1 DFQATT, CDR2 SNEGSKA (reference sequence). In DNA form, the CDR3 reads TGCAGTGCTAGAGAGACAGCGAGTAATCAGCCCCAGCATTTT. This encodes CSARETASNQPQHF.

The rearrangement links TRBV11-2 to TRBJ1-4, with a tentative D call TRBD1 (6 bases). Germline-derived CDR1 and CDR2 are SGHAT and FQNNGV. Trimming pared 5 bases from V and 7 bases from J, leaving 29 bases between. The CDR3 is 19 residues long. Here the CDR3 reads CASSPGADRAKMNGEKLFF. Written as DNA, the CDR3 is TGTGCCAGCAGCCCGGGGGCGGACCGAGCGAAAATGAATGGTGAAAAACTGTTTTTT.

This chain connects TRBV15 to TRBJ1-2, with 10 bases that match TRBD1. The CDR3 covers 14 residues. The V gene's germline CDR1 is LNHNV and CDR2 YYDKDF (reference sequence). Trimming removed 4 bases from V and 3 bases from J; junction bases left unmatched: 2. CDR3 in amino acids: CATSKGQGDYGYTF. The CDR3 DNA reads TGTGCCACCAGCAAAGGACAGGGGGACTATGGCTACACCTTC.